The 30 T cell receptor beta chains reported below all come from one sample, sequenced in a study of neurological immune-mediated disorders. TCRdb passed the 5' RACE reads through MiXCR, listing each CDR3 protein once. The sample shows over 20,000 distinct CDR3 sequences, about 10% of them seen only once. The specimen sequenced was PBMCs. These receptor sequences come from an older woman with HTLV-1-associated myelopathy (HAM/TSP).

Many counts were recorded for this clonotype. V usage is TRBV5-1 and J usage is TRBJ2-2; D might be TRBD1 (5 bases). This CDR3 comprises 16 residues. The V end lost 0 bases, the J end lost 0 bases, and 9 bases lay between the germline ends. In germline, CDR1 is SGHRS, CDR2 YFSETQ. CDR3 DNA sequence: TGCGCCAGCAGCTTGGCCCGGACACCGAACACCGGGGAGCTGTTTTTT. It is translated as CASSLARTPNTGELFF.

The sample holds many counts of this clonotype. J is TRBJ2-2 and V is TRBV20-1; the D is unclear. The CDR3 consists of 13 residues. Germline CDR1 and CDR2: DFQATT and SNEGSKA (reference sequence). V shed 1 base and J shed 2 bases, with 5 bases lying between them. The CDR3: CSARVPNTGELFF. The CDR3 DNA sequence: TGCAGTGCTAGAGTCCCAAACACCGGGGAGCTGTTTTTT.

The rearrangement links TRBV6-5 to TRBJ2-1; 11 nucleotides align to TRBD2. The CDR3 sequence is 15 residues long. J was trimmed by 7 bases and V by 6 bases; bases with no gene match: 8. Germline CDR1 reads MNHEY; CDR2 reads SVGAGI. For the CDR3, the DNA is TGTGCCAGCAGGAGACTAGCGGGGTACAGTAATGAGCAGTTCTTC. Translating gives CASRRLAGYSNEQFF.

This clonotype was observed many times. The rearrangement joins TRBV20-1 to TRBJ2-7; 12 positions agree with TRBD1. V was pared by 6 bases and J by 5 bases, with 8 bases of the junction left unmatched. Germline V lookup: CDR1 DFQATT, CDR2 SNEGSKA (reference sequence). CDR3 length: 14 amino acids. CDR3 loop: CSAGSGQGAHEQYF. The CDR3 DNA follows: TGCAGTGCCGGCTCGGGACAGGGGGCCCACGAGCAGTACTTC.

Ten or more counts support this clonotype. The chain links TRBV6-5 to TRBJ1-4; weak D call: TRBD1 (6 bases). Between the trimmed V and J ends, which lost 6 bases and 6 bases, there was a span of 17 bases. Germline CDR1 is MNHEY and CDR2 is SVGAGI. There are 15 residues in the CDR3. CDR3 amino acids: CASSIAGGADEKLFF. The DNA for the CDR3 is TGTGCCAGCAGCATCGCCGGGGGGGCTGATGAAAAACTGTTTTTT.

In this sample, this clonotype turned up many times. This chain joins TRBV15 and TRBJ2-3; tentatively, D is TRBD1 or TRBD2 (5 bases each). Germline values: CDR1 LNHNV, CDR2 YYDKDF (reference sequence). This CDR3 region has 14 residues. V dropped 5 bases and J dropped 0 bases, with 9 bases sitting between them. The CDR3 reads CATSHGASTDTQYF. For the CDR3, the DNA is TGTGCCACCAGCCACGGGGCTAGCACAGATACGCAGTATTTT.

This clonotype was recorded at least ten times. This chain joins TRBV19 and TRBJ2-1; a possible D gene is TRBD2 (6 bases). The CDR3 runs 16 residues. Trimming cost V 7 bases and J 3 bases, with 19 bases left between them. CDR1 is LNHDA and CDR2 is SQIVND in the germline V gene (reference sequence). CDR3: CASNHPGTWDYNEQFF. The CDR3 DNA reads TGTGCCAGTAATCACCCCGGGACTTGGGACTACAATGAGCAGTTCTTC.

This clonotype was counted ten times or more. The chain recombines TRBV9 with TRBJ1-2; 9 bases align to TRBD1. Trimming at V came to 2 bases and at J to 4 bases, leaving 12 bases not matched to a gene. Germline V CDR1 and CDR2: SGDLS, YYNGEE. CDR3 length: 17 residues. DNA for the CDR3: TGTGCCAGCAGCGTTGGGACAGGGACGGCCGGAATCTATGGCTACACCTTC. Protein product: CASSVGTGTAGIYGYTF.

At least ten counts were recorded for this clonotype. The CDR3 DNA is TGCAGTGCCCTGTCTGCAGGGGGCTACGAGCAGTACTTC. Translation gives CSALSAGGYEQYF. The chain uses TRBV20-1 and TRBJ2-7; 7 bases align to TRBD1. The CDR3 has 13 residues. V lost 6 bases, J lost 3 bases, and 8 bases stayed unmatched. Germline lookup yields CDR1 DFQATT and CDR2 SNEGSKA (reference sequence).

Comment on this clonotype: A read error is possible here, since a much larger clone lies one base away. The chain is built from TRBV20-1 and TRBJ2-2, with D tentatively TRBD1 or TRBD2 (5 bases each). This CDR3 comprises 14 residues. CDR1 and CDR2 (germline): DFQATT, SNEGSKA (reference sequence). Trimming left V 3 bases short and J 6 bases short, with 14 bases between. CDR3 in DNA: TGCAGTGCTAGGGGGGTGGACGTACCCGGGGAGCTGTTTTTT. This codes for CSARGVDVPGELFF.

This clonotype was seen repeatedly, ten times or more. The J gene is TRBJ1-6, the V gene TRBV27; tentative D call: TRBD1 (6 bases). The CDR3 loop spans 17 amino acids. Trimming took off 9 bases at V and 0 bases at J, with 18 bases between the two ends. Germline loops: CDR1 MNHEY, CDR2 SMNVEV (reference sequence). The CDR3 loop is CARGAGTPSSYNSPLHF. The CDR3 region has the DNA TGTGCCAGGGGTGCCGGGACACCGAGCTCCTATAATTCACCCCTCCACTTT.

This clonotype was counted many times. The rearrangement joins TRBV5-1 to TRBJ1-2, with 8 bases aligning to TRBD1. Germline assignment: CDR1 SGHRS and CDR2 YFSETQ. The CDR3 length is 14 residues. V lost 3 bases, J lost 2 bases, and 3 bases stayed unmatched. This CDR3 reads CASSSTGDNYGYTF. The CDR3 bases are TGCGCCAGCAGCTCGACAGGGGACAACTATGGCTACACCTTC.

This clonotype was seen many times. The genes are TRBV30 and TRBJ2-5, with D possibly called TRBD1 or TRBD2 (5 bases each). This CDR3 contains 16 residues. V shed 2 bases and J shed 5 bases, with 21 bases lying between them. The germline gives CDR1 GTSNPN, CDR2 SVGIG (reference sequence). The CDR3 DNA reads TGTGCCTGGAGTACCTCCGGGACGTCCCACGGGGAGACCCAGTACTTC. Translating gives CAWSTSGTSHGETQYF.

This clonotype was recorded many times. This sequence joins TRBV6-6 and TRBJ1-2; maybe TRBD1 (5 bases). The CDR3 contains 15 residues. The V end lost 6 bases, the J end lost 8 bases, and 22 bases lay between the germline ends. Germline V lookup: CDR1 MNHNY, CDR2 SVGAGI (reference sequence). The chain's CDR3 is CASSDHTGQGRGYTF. Here the CDR3 DNA reads TGTGCCAGCAGCGATCACACGGGGCAGGGTCGAGGCTACACCTTC.

This clonotype came up a few times. The rearrangement uses TRBV5-1 and TRBJ1-2, with D unresolved. This CDR3 has 14 residues. Germline CDR1 is SGHRS and CDR2 is YFSETQ. V lost 4 bases, J lost 7 bases, and 17 bases lay in between. Here the CDR3 reads CASSMNIQPPGYTF. The CDR3 nucleotides read TGCGCCAGCAGCATGAATATCCAACCCCCTGGCTACACCTTC.

A few counts support this clonotype. The chain joins TRBV20-1 to TRBJ2-5, with TRBD2 matching 8 bases. This CDR3 is 16 amino acids long. V trimming: 5 bases; J trimming: 1 base; junction bases outside the gene matches: 12. Germline assignment: CDR1 DFQATT and CDR2 SNEGSKA (reference sequence). The CDR3 spells CSAGLGGAGGQETQYF. CDR3 DNA sequence: TGCAGTGCTGGCCTCGGGGGGGCCGGTGGCCAAGAGACCCAGTACTTC.

By share, this clonotype ranks as medium-sized. The chain couples TRBV20-1 to TRBJ2-4; 8 bases line up with TRBD2. There are 11 residues in the CDR3. Germline V CDR1 and CDR2: DFQATT, SNEGSKA (reference sequence). CDR3 DNA: TGCAGCGCGGGAGGCCGGGGCATTCAGTACTTC. Its translation: CSAGGRGIQYF.

This clonotype occurred many times. This chain links TRBV5-6 with TRBJ2-1; D might be TRBD1 (5 bases). This CDR3 region has 14 residues. Germline-derived CDR1 and CDR2 are SGHDT and YYEEEE. Trimming took 1 base from V and 10 from J, leaving 15 bases between them. This chain's CDR3 is CASSLTPRVWEQFF. CDR3 nucleotides: TGTGCCAGCAGCTTGACCCCCAGGGTATGGGAGCAGTTCTTC.

This clonotype came up many times. This chain links TRBV6-5 with TRBJ2-7, with TRBD1 matching 7 bases. Germline CDR1 is MNHEY and CDR2 is SVGAGI. V lost 10 bases to trimming and J lost 0 bases; unmatched junction nucleotides: 9. This CDR3 contains 14 residues. The CDR3 region is CATRAGGSSYEQYF. CDR3 coding DNA: TGTGCCACTAGGGCAGGGGGTTCCTCCTACGAGCAGTACTTC.

This clonotype is termed medium-sized. The chain carries TRBV7-9 and TRBJ2-7; D is possibly TRBD1 (5 bases). The V end lost 5 bases, the J end lost 3 bases, and 11 bases lay between the germline ends. Germline CDR1 SEHNR, CDR2 FQNEAQ (reference sequence). This CDR3 has 13 amino acids. In DNA, the CDR3 is TGTGCCAGCAGCCTGATGGGGCTCTACGAGCAGTACTTC. Amino acid sequence: CASSLMGLYEQYF.

By share of the sample, this clonotype is medium-sized. The chain couples TRBV10-3 to TRBJ2-3; 8 nucleotides agree with TRBD1. The trim removed 6 bases at V and 4 bases at J, leaving 6 bases unmatched. The CDR3 has 14 amino acids. CDR1 and CDR2 (germline): ENHRY, SYGVKD. DNA for the CDR3: TGTGCCATCAGCCGGGACAGGAACTCAGATACGCAGTATTTT. This codes for CAISRDRNSDTQYF.

The chain links TRBV9 to TRBJ1-2; 11 positions match TRBD1. V shed 4 bases and J 4 bases; nucleotides not matched to a gene: 9. Germline V lookup: CDR1 SGDLS, CDR2 YYNGEE. There are 16 residues in the CDR3. CDR3 in DNA: TGTGCCAGCAGCCCCAGGACAGGGGGCAACGGCTATGGCTACACCTTC. This gives the protein CASSPRTGGNGYGYTF.

In this sample, this clonotype turned up many times. The CDR3 coding sequence is TGTGCCAGCAGACCCTGGGCAACAACTAATGAAAAACTGTTTTTT. Its protein is CASRPWATTNEKLFF. The chain employs TRBV11-2 and TRBJ1-4; no definite D call. This CDR3 spans 15 amino acids. Germline values: CDR1 SGHAT, CDR2 FQNNGV. Trimming left V 6 bases short and J 0 bases short, with 11 bases between.

This clonotype was counted at least ten times. This chain connects TRBV5-6 to TRBJ2-3, with 9 nucleotides matching TRBD2. The CDR3 runs to 16 residues. The junction had 6 bases not matched to a gene; V was cut back by 4 bases and J by 0 bases. CDR1 is SGHDT and CDR2 is YYEEEE in the germline V gene. The CDR3 nucleotides are TGTGCCAGCAGCCAAAAGCGGGGGGCTAGCACAGATACGCAGTATTTT. Its protein product is CASSQKRGASTDTQYF.

This clonotype is labeled as medium-sized. The J gene is TRBJ2-7, the V gene TRBV7-3; no definite D call. The V end lost 5 bases, the J end lost 5 bases, and 13 bases lay between the germline ends. CDR1 and CDR2 from the germline V gene are SGHTA and FQGTGA. This CDR3 has 13 amino acids. This CDR3 reads CASSPTVDHEQYF. CDR3 DNA sequence: TGTGCCAGCAGCCCGACTGTTGACCACGAGCAGTACTTC.

This clonotype was found many times. V usage is TRBV29-1 and J usage is TRBJ1-2; D may be TRBD1 (5 bases). This CDR3 spans 12 amino acids. Germline loops: CDR1 SQVTM, CDR2 ANQGSEA. Trimming cost V 3 bases and J 7 bases, with 12 bases left between them. CDR3 DNA sequence: TGCAGCGTTGATGCGGGGGGAGGTGGCTACACCTTC. Encoded protein: CSVDAGGGGYTF. Combining the CDR3 with reference TRBV29-1 and TRBJ1-2 gives the whole variable domain SAVISQKPSRDICQRGTSLTIQCQVDSQVTMMFWYRQQPGQSLTLIATANQGSEATYESGFVIDKFPISRPNLTFSTLTVSNMSPEDSSIYLCSVDAGGGGYTFGSGTRLTVV.

This clonotype was counted ten times or more. The chain links TRBV20-1 to TRBJ2-3, with D possibly being TRBD2 (7 bases). The CDR3 covers 14 residues. V dropped 1 base and J dropped 6 bases, with 14 bases sitting between them. Germline V lookup: CDR1 DFQATT, CDR2 SNEGSKA (reference sequence). This CDR3 is CSARVGGAADTQYF. In DNA form, the CDR3 reads TGCAGTGCTAGAGTGGGGGGGGCCGCGGATACGCAGTATTTT.

This clonotype has at least ten counts. The genes are TRBV2 and TRBJ2-1, with 7 bases fitting TRBD2. The V gene's germline CDR1 is SNHLY and CDR2 FYNNEI. This CDR3 spans 14 amino acids. Trimming cost V 6 bases and J 4 bases; bases outside gene matches: 6. The CDR3 here is CASRAGEMYNEQFF. The CDR3 DNA sequence: TGTGCCAGCAGGGCGGGGGAAATGTACAATGAGCAGTTCTTC. Looking up the rest from reference TRBV2 and TRBJ2-1 gives the full variable domain: EPEVTQTPSHQVTQMGQEVILRCVPISNHLYFYWYRQILGQKVEFLVSFYNNEISEKSEIFDDQFSVERPDGSNFTLKIRSTKLEDSAMYFCASRAGEMYNEQFFGPGTRLTVL.

This clonotype was counted ten times or more. The chain uses TRBV5-1 and TRBJ1-2, with D maybe TRBD1 (5 bases). CDR1 and CDR2 from the germline V gene are SGHRS and YFSETQ. The CDR3 spans 12 residues. V gave up 4 bases and J gave up 8 bases, with 12 bases separating them. CDR3 DNA: TGCGCCAGCAGCCTCGCAGGGCGGGGCTACACCTTC. Its translation: CASSLAGRGYTF.

This clonotype was counted at least ten times. V is TRBV10-3 and J is TRBJ2-3; 11 nucleotides agree with TRBD2. CDR3 length equals 14 residues. Germline V gene lookup returns CDR1 ENHRY and CDR2 SYGVKD. The ends lost 6 bases at V and 3 bases at J; junction bases unmatched: 2. CDR3 residues: CAIRLAGETDTQYF. The CDR3 region has the DNA TGTGCCATCAGACTAGCGGGGGAGACAGATACGCAGTATTTT.